This TCR beta chain was identified during a study of patients and donors after allogeneic stem cell transplantation (dated by TCRdb to the early 2020s). Library preparation used RT-PCR. The sequencer listed for this sample is NextSeq 550. The public reads were reanalyzed by TCRdb: fastp trimming at Q25, MiXCR alignment, in-frame beta chains only. Rows are combined by CDR3 protein, so each entry shows the most common genes and DNA. The sample table holds 25,000 or so distinct CDR3 sequences, of which about 8% were seen once. The ten largest clones represent 45% to 60% of the sample. This clonotype was recorded at least ten times. This receptor's antigen is unknown. Per-base qualities were not stored, and no clone one base away is much larger. A distance of 13 bases separates the germline ends of V and J, which lose 1 base and 1 base respectively. CDR3 length: 16 amino acids, cysteine to phenylalanine. Just the 48-base CDR3 DNA is kept, in frame starting at base 1.

The sequence is built from TRBV12-3 or TRBV12-4 and TRBJ1-1; the D gene is perhaps TRBD1, on 5 matching bases. The source is a human donor who was either an allogeneic HSCT recipient or a stem cell or donor lymphocyte infusion donor (not recorded which). It is not recorded whose cells these are; they may come from a transplant donor. The sequencing input was blood, either unsorted or a sorted T cell fraction (not recorded which). In nucleotide form, the sequence is TGTGCCAGCAGTTTAGAGCGGGGGACGGGGAACACTGAAGCTTTCTTT. Its translation is CASSLERGTGNTEAFF.